This T cell receptor (beta chain) appears in the sequencing data of a study of cytomegalovirus exposure and HLA in healthy donors. Whole-study findings and limits: DRB1 had the most TCR associations and HLA-C the fewest, a later analysis found, with rates varying by HLA locus. A later analysis associated 16,951 TCR beta sequences with HLA alleles at a 0.05 false discovery rate. An observed cluster of highly shared sequence variants was recorded as a likely sequencing artifact.

With 2 bases removed from V and 6 bases from J, the gap between germline ends came to 11 bases. The CDR3 is made up of 13 amino acids. Germline V CDR1 and CDR2: SGHTA, FQGNSA. This clone was seen once. Its target is unknown. PCR employed 60 Vbeta and 13 Jbeta primers. Only in-frame clones appear in the TCRdb table, and some are missing; sequencing was by immunoSEQ multiplex PCR. Of under 200,000 clones in the sample, 75% to 90% were seen once. Sequenced input: PBMCs. The V call is TRBV7-2, the J call TRBJ2-7; unclear D gene. This receptor was obtained from a woman between 18 and 30 years old in good health and CMV-seronegative. This chain's CDR3 is CASSLHPPGEQYF. In DNA form, the CDR3 reads TGTGCCAGCAGCTTACACCCACCGGGCGAGCAGTACTTC.